The 15 T cell receptor beta chains listed next were all sequenced from one sample in a study of blood T cell repertoires in COVID-19. Only in-frame clones appear in the TCRdb table, and some are missing; sequencing was by immunoSEQ multiplex PCR. The repertoire holds some 66,000 clones, 93% seen once, with roughly 2.7% in the top ten. Sequencing input: peripheral blood. All receptors derive from a man aged 70 or older with active COVID-19.

The chain carries TRBV9 and TRBJ2-2; 14 bases are shared with TRBD2. V gave up 1 base and J gave up 1 base; unmatched junction bases: 12. CDR1 is SGDLS and CDR2 is YYNGEE in the germline V gene. The CDR3 runs 21 residues. The CDR3 nucleotides read TGTGCCAGCAGCGTACTTTACCAGGGACTAGCGGGGGTACGGAACACCGGGGAGCTGTTTTTT. Amino acids: CASSVLYQGLAGVRNTGELFF.

The table lists this clone with a count of one. DNA for the CDR3: TGTGCCAGCAGTGAAACCGGGAGCTCCTACAATGAGCAGTTCTTC. Its translation: CASSETGSSYNEQFF. The chain recombines TRBV2 with TRBJ2-1, with D maybe TRBD2 (6 bases). Germline V lookup: CDR1 SNHLY, CDR2 FYNNEI. V lost 2 bases and J lost 0, with 8 bases in between. This CDR3 spans 15 amino acids.

Here the CDR3 DNA reads TGTGCCAGCAGCAGCGGGACACTCACGGGCTACACCTTC. This translates into CASSSGTLTGYTF. V is TRBV6-5 and J is TRBJ1-2; TRBD1 is a possible D gene (6 bases). V lost 6 bases and J 8 bases, leaving 16 bases between the germline ends. The CDR3 spans 13 residues. Germline-derived CDR1 and CDR2 are MNHEY and SVGAGI.

The rearrangement links TRBV28 to TRBJ2-5; TRBD2 matches at 10 bases. V trimming: 3 bases; J trimming: 4 bases; junction bases outside the gene matches: 14. Germline CDR1 is MDHEN and CDR2 is SYDVKM. The CDR3 is 18 amino acids. This CDR3 reads CASSFRASGGLGGETQYF. The CDR3 DNA is TGTGCCAGCAGTTTTCGGGCTAGCGGGGGCTTGGGCGGAGAGACCCAGTACTTC.

The V gene is TRBV20-1, the J gene TRBJ1-4; D is unresolved. Trimming took off 3 bases at V and 10 bases at J, with 9 bases between the two ends. This CDR3 is 11 amino acids long. The germline gives CDR1 DFQATT, CDR2 SNEGSKA (reference sequence). For the CDR3, the DNA is TGCAGTGCTAGTGGGTCGGGAAAACTGTTTTTT. Translation: CSASGSGKLFF.

With respect to this clone: The same CDR3 arises from other DNA sequences in this sample as well. The chain carries TRBV21-1 and TRBJ2-7; no check of the table's D call, TRBD2, against the DNA was made. TRBV21-1 is assigned pseudogene status. The CDR3 runs 13 residues. This chain's CDR3 is CASRREANYEQYV. For the CDR3, the DNA is TGTGCCAGCAGGCGGGAAGCGAACTACGAGCAGTACGTC.

On this clone itself: The sample has other DNA sequences that encode this CDR3 too. V gene TRBV10-3 combines with J gene TRBJ2-1; TRBD2 agrees at 9 bases. The CDR3 has 15 residues. The junction had 1 base not matched to a gene; V was cut back by 0 bases and J by 4 bases. Germline values: CDR1 ENHRY, CDR2 SYGVKD. This CDR3 is CAISESAGGYNEQFF. For the CDR3, the DNA is TGTGCCATCAGTGAGTCGGCGGGGGGGTACAATGAGCAGTTCTTC.

CDR3 sequence: CASSPGGMGTQPQHF. DNA of the CDR3: TGTGCCAGCTCACCAGGGGGGATGGGTACTCAGCCCCAGCATTTT. This sequence joins TRBV18 and TRBJ1-5; tentatively, D is TRBD1 (5 bases). Germline CDR1 reads KGHSH; CDR2 reads LQKENI. The CDR3 consists of 15 residues. V shed 2 bases and J shed 6 bases, with 14 bases lying between them.

The chain links TRBV4-3 to TRBJ2-1, with D hard to call. V was pared by 1 base and J by 7 bases, with 14 bases between. The CDR3 contains 15 residues. The germline V gene encodes CDR1 LGHNA and CDR2 YSLEER. The CDR3 DNA reads TGCGCCAGCAGCCAAGGACAAGAGCCCACGAATGAGCAGTTCTTC. Protein product: CASSQGQEPTNEQFF.

A single count supports this clone. This rearrangement joins TRBV24-1 to TRBJ2-1; 9 nucleotides match TRBD2. Trimming cost V 9 bases and J 1 base; bases outside gene matches: 9. This CDR3 is 16 amino acids long. The germline V gene encodes CDR1 KGHDR and CDR2 SFDVKD. The CDR3 DNA is TGTGCCACCTCCGAGGGCGGGGGGGATTCCTACAATGAGCAGTTCTTC. Amino acids: CATSEGGGDSYNEQFF.

The V call is TRBV20-1, the J call TRBJ2-7; D is ambiguous. Trimming removed 6 bases at V and 5 bases at J, with 11 bases between. Germline CDR1 is DFQATT and CDR2 is SNEGSKA (reference sequence). The CDR3 sequence is 11 residues long. CDR3 in amino acids: CSAGGVDEQYV. In DNA, the CDR3 is TGCAGTGCAGGCGGAGTTGACGAGCAGTACGTC.

The genes are TRBV18 and TRBJ1-1; D not resolved. The CDR3 is made up of 13 amino acids. Germline CDR1 is KGHSH and CDR2 is LQKENI. Trimming took 5 bases from V and 0 from J, leaving 7 bases between them. The chain's CDR3 is CASSFEMNTEAFF. CDR3 DNA sequence: TGTGCCAGCTCATTCGAGATGAACACTGAAGCTTTCTTT.

The chain employs TRBV3-1 (or the pseudogene TRBV3-2) and TRBJ2-3; a possible D gene is TRBD2 (6 bases). Trimming cost V 0 bases and J 7 bases, with 11 bases left between them. The CDR3 is made up of 14 amino acids. In germline, CDR1 is LGHDT, CDR2 YNNKEL (reference sequence). The CDR3 loop reads CASSQDQGGYTQYF. DNA of the CDR3: TGTGCCAGCAGCCAAGACCAGGGAGGTTATACGCAGTATTTT.

V is TRBV28 and J is TRBJ2-3; D not resolved. V was shortened by 3 bases and J by 0 bases, with 16 bases between the two germline ends. In germline, CDR1 is MDHEN, CDR2 SYDVKM. This CDR3 comprises 17 residues. The CDR3 sequence is CASSFIGVGTSTDTQYF. The CDR3, as DNA: TGTGCCAGCAGTTTTATTGGTGTGGGCACTAGCACAGATACGCAGTATTTT.

The chain links TRBV5-5 to TRBJ2-2, with 14 nucleotides matching TRBD2. The V gene end was trimmed by 4 bases and the J gene end by 7 bases; junction bases not matched to a gene: 6. Germline assignment: CDR1 SGHKS and CDR2 YYEKEE (reference sequence). CDR3 size: 16 residues. CDR3 region: CASSLTSGGASGELFF. In nucleotides, the CDR3 is TGTGCCAGCAGCCTGACTAGCGGGGGGGCAAGCGGGGAGCTGTTTTTT.